What follows describes a single TCR beta chain. As originally analysed: Counts of nucleated cells, estimated from reference gene primer amplification, were obtained. Produced via immunoSEQ multiplex PCR; TCRdb's table is partial and in-frame only. V, J and clone size are those of that table, while D and trimming were read from the DNA. Of approximately 190,000 clones in the sample, 70% to 90% are singletons; the top ten hold around a fifth. The data were taken from a study of blood T cell repertoires in COVID-19. Study as a whole: Collection of acute and convalescent COVID-19 samples took place in the United States, Italy and Spain. T cells, B-cell-depleted T cells, or PBMCs supplied cDNA or gDNA.

The CDR3 has 15 residues. V trimming: 7 bases; J trimming: 4 bases; junction bases outside the gene matches: 13. CDR1 SGHRS and CDR2 YFSETQ come from the germline V gene. The chain couples TRBV5-1 to TRBJ1-2; TRBD1 aligns across 7 bases. The receptor was derived from a man between 60 and 75 years old with active or convalescent COVID-19. The sequencing sample was made of peripheral blood. The CDR3 bases are TGCGCCAGCCGGGACAGTTCCTCATCCTCCTATGGCTACACCTTC. Protein: CASRDSSSSSYGYTF. Filled out from reference TRBV5-1 and TRBJ1-2, the complete variable domain reads KAGVTQTPRYLIKTRGQQVTLSCSPISGHRSVSWYQQTPGQGLQFLFEYFSETQRNKGNFPGRFSGRQFSNSRSEMNVSTLELGDSALYLCASRDSSSSSYGYTFGSGTRLTVV.